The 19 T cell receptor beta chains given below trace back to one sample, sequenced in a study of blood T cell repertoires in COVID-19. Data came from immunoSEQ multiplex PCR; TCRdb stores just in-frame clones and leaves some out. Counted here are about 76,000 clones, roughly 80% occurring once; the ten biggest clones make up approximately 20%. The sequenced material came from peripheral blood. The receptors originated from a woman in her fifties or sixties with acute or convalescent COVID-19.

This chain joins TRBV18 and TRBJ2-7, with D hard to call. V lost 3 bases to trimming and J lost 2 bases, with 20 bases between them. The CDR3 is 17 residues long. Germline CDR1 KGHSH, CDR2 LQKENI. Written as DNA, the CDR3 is TGTGCCAGCTCACCCCTACACAGCCGGCAAACCGCCTACGAGCAGTACTTC. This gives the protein CASSPLHSRQTAYEQYF.

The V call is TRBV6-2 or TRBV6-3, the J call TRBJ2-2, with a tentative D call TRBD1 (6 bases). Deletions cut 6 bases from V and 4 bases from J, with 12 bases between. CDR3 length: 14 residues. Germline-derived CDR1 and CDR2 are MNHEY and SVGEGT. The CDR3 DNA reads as TGTGCCAGCAGCCAAGACAGGCGCACCGGGGAGCTGTTTTTT. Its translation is CASSQDRRTGELFF.

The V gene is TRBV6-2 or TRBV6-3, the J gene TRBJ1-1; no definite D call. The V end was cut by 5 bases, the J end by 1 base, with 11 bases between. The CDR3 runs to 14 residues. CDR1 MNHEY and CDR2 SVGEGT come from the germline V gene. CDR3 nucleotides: TGTGCCAGCAGTCTTTATAACTGGAACACTGAAGCTTTCTTT. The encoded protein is CASSLYNWNTEAFF.

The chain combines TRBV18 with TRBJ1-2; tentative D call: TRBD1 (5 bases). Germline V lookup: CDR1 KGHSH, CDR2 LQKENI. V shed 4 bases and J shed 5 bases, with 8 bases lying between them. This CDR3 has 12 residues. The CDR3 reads CASSRDLYGYTF. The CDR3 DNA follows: TGTGCCAGCTCACGGGACTTGTATGGCTACACCTTC. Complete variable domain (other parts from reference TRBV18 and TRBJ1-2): NAGVMQNPRHLVRRRGQEARLRCSPMKGHSHVYWYRQLPEEGLKFMVYLQKENIIDESGMPKERFSAEFPKEGPSILRIQQVVRGDSAAYFCASSRDLYGYTFGSGTRLTVV.

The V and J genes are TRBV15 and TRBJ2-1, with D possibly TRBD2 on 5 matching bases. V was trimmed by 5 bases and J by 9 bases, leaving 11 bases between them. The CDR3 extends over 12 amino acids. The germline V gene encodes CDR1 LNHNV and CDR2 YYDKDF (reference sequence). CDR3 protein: CATSRARVEQFF. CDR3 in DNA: TGTGCCACCAGCCGAGCGAGGGTTGAGCAGTTCTTC.

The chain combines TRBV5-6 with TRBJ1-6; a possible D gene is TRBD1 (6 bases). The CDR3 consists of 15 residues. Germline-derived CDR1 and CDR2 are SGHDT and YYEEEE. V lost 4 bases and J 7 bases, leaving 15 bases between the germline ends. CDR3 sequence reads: CASSLQGFGNSPLHF. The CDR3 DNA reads TGTGCCAGCAGCCTACAGGGTTTTGGGAATTCACCCCTCCACTTT.

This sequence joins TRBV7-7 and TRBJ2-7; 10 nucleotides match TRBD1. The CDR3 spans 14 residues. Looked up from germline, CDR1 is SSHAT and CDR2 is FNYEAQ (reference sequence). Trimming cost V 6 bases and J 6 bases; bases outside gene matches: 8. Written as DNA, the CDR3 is TGTGCCAGCAGTCTCGGGACAGGGGCTTTCGAGCAGTACTTC. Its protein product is CASSLGTGAFEQYF. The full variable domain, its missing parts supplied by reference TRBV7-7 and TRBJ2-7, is GAGVSQSPRYKVTKRGQDVTLRCDPISSHATLYWYQQALGQGPEFLTYFNYEAQPDKSGLPSDRFSAERPEGSISTLTIQRTEQRDSAMYRCASSLGTGAFEQYFGPGTRLTVT.

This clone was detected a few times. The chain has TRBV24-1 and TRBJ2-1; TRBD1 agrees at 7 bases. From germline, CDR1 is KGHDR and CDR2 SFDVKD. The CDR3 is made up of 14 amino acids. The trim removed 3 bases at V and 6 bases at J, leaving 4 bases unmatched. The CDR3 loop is CATSDADRINEQFF. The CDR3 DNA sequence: TGTGCCACCAGTGATGCGGACAGGATCAATGAGCAGTTCTTC.

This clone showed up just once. The CDR3 is CASSLAASGGADTQYF. DNA for the CDR3: TGTGCCAGCAGCTTGGCCGCTAGCGGGGGGGCCGATACGCAGTATTTT. This chain uses TRBV5-8 with TRBJ2-3; 12 bases are shared with TRBD2. The junction had 5 bases not matched to a gene; V was cut back by 0 bases and J by 6 bases. This CDR3 region has 16 residues. In germline, CDR1 is SGHTS, CDR2 YDEGEE.

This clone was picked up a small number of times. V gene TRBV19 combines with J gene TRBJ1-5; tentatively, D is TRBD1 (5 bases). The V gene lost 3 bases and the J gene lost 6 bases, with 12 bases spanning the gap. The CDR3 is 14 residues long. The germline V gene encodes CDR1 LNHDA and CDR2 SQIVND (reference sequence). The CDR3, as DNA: TGTGCCAGTAGTATCGGGCAGGGAACTCAGCCCCAGCATTTT. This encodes CASSIGQGTQPQHF. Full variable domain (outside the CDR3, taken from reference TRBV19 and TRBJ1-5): DGGITQSPKYLFRKEGQNVTLSCEQNLNHDAMYWYRQDPGQGLRLIYYSQIVNDFQKGDIAEGYSVSREKKESFPLTVTSAQKNPTAFYLCASSIGQGTQPQHFGDGTRLSIL.

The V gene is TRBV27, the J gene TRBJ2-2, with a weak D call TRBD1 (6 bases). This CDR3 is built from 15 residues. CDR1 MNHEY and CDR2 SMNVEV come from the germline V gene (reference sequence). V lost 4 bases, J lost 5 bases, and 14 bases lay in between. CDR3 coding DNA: TGTGCCAGCAGTTCTCGACAGGACCTTACCGGGGAGCTGTTTTTT. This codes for CASSSRQDLTGELFF.

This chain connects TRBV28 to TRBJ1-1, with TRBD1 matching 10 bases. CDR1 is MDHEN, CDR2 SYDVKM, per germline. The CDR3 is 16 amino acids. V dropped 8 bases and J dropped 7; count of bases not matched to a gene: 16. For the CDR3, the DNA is TGTGCCAGCCCGATCGGCCAGGGACAGGGGAGGAATGAAGCTTTCTTT. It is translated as CASPIGQGQGRNEAFF.

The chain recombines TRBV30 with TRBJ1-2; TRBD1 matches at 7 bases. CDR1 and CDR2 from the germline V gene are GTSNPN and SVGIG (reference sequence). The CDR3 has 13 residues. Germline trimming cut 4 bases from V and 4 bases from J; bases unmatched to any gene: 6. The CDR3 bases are TGTGCCTGGACAGGGGGAGGCGGCTATGGCTACACCTTC. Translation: CAWTGGGGYGYTF. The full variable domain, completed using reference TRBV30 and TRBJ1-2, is SQTIHQWPATLVQPVGSPLSLECTVEGTSNPNLYWYRQAAGRGLQLLFYSVGIGQISSEVPQNLSASRPQDRQFILSSKKLLLSDSGFYLCAWTGGGGYGYTFGSGTRLTVV.

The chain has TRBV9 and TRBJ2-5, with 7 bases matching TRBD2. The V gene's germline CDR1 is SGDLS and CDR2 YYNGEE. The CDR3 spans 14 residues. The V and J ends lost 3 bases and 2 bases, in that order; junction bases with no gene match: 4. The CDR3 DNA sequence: TGTGCCAGCAGCGGTGCGGGAGAGCAAGAGACCCAGTACTTC. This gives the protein CASSGAGEQETQYF.

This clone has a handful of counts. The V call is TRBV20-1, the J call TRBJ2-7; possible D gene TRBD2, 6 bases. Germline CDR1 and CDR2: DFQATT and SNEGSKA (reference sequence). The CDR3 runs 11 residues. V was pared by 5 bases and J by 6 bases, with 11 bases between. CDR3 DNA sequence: TGCAGTGCTCCAGGGCGGGGCGAGCAGTACGTC. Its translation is CSAPGRGEQYV.

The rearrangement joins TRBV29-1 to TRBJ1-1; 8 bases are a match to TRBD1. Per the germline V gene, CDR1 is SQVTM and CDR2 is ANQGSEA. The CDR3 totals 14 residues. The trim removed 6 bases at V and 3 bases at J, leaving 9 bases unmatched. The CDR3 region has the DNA TGCAGCGTCCGCAGGGGGCGCATCGACACTGAAGCTTTCTTT. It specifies CSVRRGRIDTEAFF.

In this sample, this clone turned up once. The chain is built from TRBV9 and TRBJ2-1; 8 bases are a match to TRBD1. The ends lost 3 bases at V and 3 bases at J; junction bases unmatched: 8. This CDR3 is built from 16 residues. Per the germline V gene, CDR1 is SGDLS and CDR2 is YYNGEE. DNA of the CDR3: TGTGCCAGCAGCGCAGGGGGACAGGTTATCTACAATGAGCAGTTCTTC. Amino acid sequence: CASSAGGQVIYNEQFF.

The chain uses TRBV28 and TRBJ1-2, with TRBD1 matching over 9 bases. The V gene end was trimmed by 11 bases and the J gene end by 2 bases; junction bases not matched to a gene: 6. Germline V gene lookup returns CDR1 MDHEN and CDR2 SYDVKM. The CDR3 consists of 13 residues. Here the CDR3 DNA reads TGTGCCGCAATGACAGGGGGGAACTATGGCTACACCTTC. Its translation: CAAMTGGNYGYTF.

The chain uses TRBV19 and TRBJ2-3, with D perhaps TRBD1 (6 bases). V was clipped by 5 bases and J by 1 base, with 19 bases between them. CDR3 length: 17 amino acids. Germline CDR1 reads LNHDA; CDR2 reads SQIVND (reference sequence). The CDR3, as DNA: TGTGCCAGTAGTGATTTTATCCCGGACAGCGGCACAGATACGCAGTATTTT. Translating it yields CASSDFIPDSGTDTQYF.